The clone carrying this T cell receptor beta chain turned up a few times. Its antigen is not known. The data belong to a study of T cell responses to AZD1222 COVID-19 vaccine. Findings and caveats of the study: With dominance at 160-218 and 743-854, vaccine-associated CD4 TCRs spanned spike. Spike-specific TCRs gained breadth and depth after people received two AZD1222 doses.

The CDR3 has 15 residues. Germline CDR1 SGHTA, CDR2 FQGNSA. The V and J ends lost 5 bases and 4 bases respectively, with 17 bases between them. Sequencing was performed with immunoSEQ multiplex PCR; in TCRdb, only in-frame clones are kept and a portion is missing. The sample lists 75,000 to 90,000 clones, around 73% seen once, with about 21% in the top ten. The receptor was derived from an adult in good health. The V and J genes are TRBV7-2 and TRBJ1-2; D remains unclear. The sample here was peripheral blood, taken on day 0 of AZD1222 vaccination. CDR3 nucleotide sequence: TGTGCCAGCAGCCTCGCGACGGAAAGCCTCTATGGCTACACCTTC. The encoded protein is CASSLATESLYGYTF. Based on the CDR3 plus reference TRBV7-2 and TRBJ1-2, the full variable domain is GAGVSQSPSNKVTEKGKDVELRCDPISGHTALYWYRQSLGQGLEFLIYFQGNSAPDKSGLPSDRFSAERTGGSVSTLTIQRTQQEDSAVYLCASSLATESLYGYTFGSGTRLTVV.